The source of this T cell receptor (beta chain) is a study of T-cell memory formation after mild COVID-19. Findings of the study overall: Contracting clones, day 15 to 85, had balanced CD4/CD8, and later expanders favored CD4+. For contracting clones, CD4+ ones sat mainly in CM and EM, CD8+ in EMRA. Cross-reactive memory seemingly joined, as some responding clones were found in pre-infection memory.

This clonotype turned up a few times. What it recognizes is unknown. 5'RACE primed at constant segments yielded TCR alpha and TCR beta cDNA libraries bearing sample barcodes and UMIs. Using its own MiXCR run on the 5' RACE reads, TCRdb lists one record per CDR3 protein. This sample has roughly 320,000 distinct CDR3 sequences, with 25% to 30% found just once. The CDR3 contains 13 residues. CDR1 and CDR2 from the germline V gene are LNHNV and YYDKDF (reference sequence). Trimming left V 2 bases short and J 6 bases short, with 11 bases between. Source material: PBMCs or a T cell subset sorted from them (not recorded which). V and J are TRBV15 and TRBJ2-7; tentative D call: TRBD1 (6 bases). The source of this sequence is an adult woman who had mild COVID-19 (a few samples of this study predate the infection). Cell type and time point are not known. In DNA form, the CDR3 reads TGTGCCACCAGCAGATCCCCAGGGGCCGAGCAGTACTTC. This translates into CATSRSPGAEQYF.